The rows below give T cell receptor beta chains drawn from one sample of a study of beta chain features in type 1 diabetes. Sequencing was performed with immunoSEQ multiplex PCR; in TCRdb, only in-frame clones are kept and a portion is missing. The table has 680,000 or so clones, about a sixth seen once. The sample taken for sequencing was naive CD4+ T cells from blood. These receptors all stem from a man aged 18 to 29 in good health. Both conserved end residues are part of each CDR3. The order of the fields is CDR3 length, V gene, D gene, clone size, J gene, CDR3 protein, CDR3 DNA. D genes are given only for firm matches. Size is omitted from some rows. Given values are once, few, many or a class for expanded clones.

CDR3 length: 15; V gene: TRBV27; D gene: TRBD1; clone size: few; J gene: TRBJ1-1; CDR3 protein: CASSLRTGQNTEAFF; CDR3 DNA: TGTGCCAGCAGTTTAAGGACAGGGCAGAACACTGAAGCTTTCTTT
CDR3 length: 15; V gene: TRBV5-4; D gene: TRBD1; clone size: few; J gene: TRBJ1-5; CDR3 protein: CASSQGGEGNQPQHF; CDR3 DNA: TGTGCCAGCAGCCAAGGGGGCGAGGGCAATCAGCCCCAGCATTTT
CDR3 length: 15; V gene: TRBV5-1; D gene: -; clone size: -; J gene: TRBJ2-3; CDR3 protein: CASSLVGVGTDTQYF; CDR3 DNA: TGCGCCAGCAGCTTGGTTGGGGTCGGCACAGATACGCAGTATTTT
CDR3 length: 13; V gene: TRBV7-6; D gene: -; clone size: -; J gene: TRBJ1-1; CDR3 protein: CASSQGRGTEAFF; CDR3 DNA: TGTGCCAGCAGCCAAGGTAGGGGGACTGAAGCTTTCTTT
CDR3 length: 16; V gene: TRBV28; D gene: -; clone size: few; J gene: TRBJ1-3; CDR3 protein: CASTSTLGGTGNTIYF; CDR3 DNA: TGTGCCAGCACCTCGACATTGGGTGGCACTGGAAACACCATATATTTT
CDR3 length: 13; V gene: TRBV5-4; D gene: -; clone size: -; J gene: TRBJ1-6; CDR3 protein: CASSLGGNSPLHF; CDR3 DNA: TGTGCCAGCAGCTTAGGGGGAAATTCACCCCTCCACTTT
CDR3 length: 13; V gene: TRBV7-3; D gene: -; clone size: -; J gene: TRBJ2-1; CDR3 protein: CASSYLNKNEQFF; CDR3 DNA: TGTGCCAGCAGCTATCTTAACAAGAATGAGCAGTTCTTC
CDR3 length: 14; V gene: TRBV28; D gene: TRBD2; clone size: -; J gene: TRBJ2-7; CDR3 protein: CASINGRGLREQYF; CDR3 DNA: TGTGCCAGCATAAACGGGAGGGGATTGCGGGAGCAGTACTTC
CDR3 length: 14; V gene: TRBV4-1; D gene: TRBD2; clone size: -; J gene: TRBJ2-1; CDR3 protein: CASSHRGGNNEQFF; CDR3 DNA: TGCGCCAGCAGCCATCGGGGGGGCAACAATGAGCAGTTCTTC
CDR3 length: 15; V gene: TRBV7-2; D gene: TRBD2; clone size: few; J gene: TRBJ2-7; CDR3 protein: CASSLVGSGVYEQYF; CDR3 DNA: TGTGCCAGCAGCTTAGTGGGTAGCGGGGTCTACGAGCAGTACTTC
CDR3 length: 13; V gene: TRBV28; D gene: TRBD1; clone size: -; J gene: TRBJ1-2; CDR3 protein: CASSYDRVTGYTF; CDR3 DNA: TGTGCCAGCAGTTACGACAGGGTCACTGGCTACACCTTC
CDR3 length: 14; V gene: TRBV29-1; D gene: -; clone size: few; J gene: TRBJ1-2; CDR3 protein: CSVDRAEGNYGYTF; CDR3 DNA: TGCAGCGTTGACCGCGCGGAGGGGAACTATGGCTACACCTTC
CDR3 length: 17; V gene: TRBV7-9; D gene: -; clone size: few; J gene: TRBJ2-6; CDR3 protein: CASSLVGAYSGANVLTF; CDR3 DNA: TGTGCCAGCAGCTTAGTAGGCGCGTACTCTGGGGCCAACGTCCTGACTTTC
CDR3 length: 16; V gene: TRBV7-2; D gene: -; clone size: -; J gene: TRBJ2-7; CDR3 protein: CASSLGYWMSSYEQYF; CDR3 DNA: TGTGCCAGCAGCTTAGGGTATTGGATGAGCTCCTACGAGCAGTACTTC
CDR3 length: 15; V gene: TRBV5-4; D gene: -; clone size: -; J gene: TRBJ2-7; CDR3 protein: CASSSVGPHPYEQYF; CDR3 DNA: TGTGCCAGCAGCTCTGTAGGGCCCCACCCCTACGAGCAGTACTTC
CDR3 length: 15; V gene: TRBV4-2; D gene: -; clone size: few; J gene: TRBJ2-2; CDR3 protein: CASSLSPLNTGELFF; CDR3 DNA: TGTGCCAGCAGCCTCTCGCCCTTGAACACCGGGGAGCTGTTTTTT
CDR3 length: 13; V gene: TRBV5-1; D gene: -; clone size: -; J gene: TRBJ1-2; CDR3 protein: CASSLVGTSGYTF; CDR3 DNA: TGCGCCAGCAGCTTGGTCGGCACTTCGGGCTACACCTTC
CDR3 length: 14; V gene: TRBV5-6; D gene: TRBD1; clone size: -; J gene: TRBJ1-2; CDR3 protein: CASSSDRATYGYTF; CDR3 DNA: TGTGCCAGCAGCTCTGACAGGGCCACATATGGCTACACCTTC
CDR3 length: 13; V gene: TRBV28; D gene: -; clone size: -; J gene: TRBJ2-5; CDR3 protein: CASIGTAQETQYF; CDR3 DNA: TGTGCCAGCATCGGGACGGCTCAAGAGACCCAGTACTTC
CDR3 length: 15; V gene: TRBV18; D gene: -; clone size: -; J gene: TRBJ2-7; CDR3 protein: CASSPGSLGSYEQYF; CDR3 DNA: TGTGCCAGCTCACCGGGGTCGCTTGGGTCCTACGAGCAGTACTTC
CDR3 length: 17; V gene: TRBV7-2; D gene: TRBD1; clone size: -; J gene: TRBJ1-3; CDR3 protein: CASSLRTGLFEGNTIYF; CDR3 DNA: TGTGCCAGCAGCCTAAGGACAGGGTTGTTTGAAGGAAACACCATATATTTT
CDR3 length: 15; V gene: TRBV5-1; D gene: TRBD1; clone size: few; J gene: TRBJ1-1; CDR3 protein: CASSLAQGAWTEAFF; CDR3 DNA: TGCGCCAGCAGCTTGGCACAGGGGGCTTGGACTGAAGCTTTCTTT
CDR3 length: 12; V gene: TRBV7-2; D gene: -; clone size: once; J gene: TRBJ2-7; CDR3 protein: CASSPNSYEQYF; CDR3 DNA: TGTGCCAGCAGCCCCAACTCCTACGAGCAGTACTTC
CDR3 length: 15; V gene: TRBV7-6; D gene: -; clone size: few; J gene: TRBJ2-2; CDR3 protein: CASSPGSRRLGELFF; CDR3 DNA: TGTGCCAGCAGCCCCGGTAGTCGCCGTCTCGGGGAGCTGTTTTTT
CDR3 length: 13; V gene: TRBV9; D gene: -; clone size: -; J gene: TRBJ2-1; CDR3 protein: CASSFVQGDEQFF; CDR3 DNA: TGTGCCAGCAGCTTCGTACAGGGAGATGAGCAGTTCTTC
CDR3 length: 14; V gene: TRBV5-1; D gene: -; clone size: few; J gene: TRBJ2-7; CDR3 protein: CASSIIRKTYEQYF; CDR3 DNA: TGCGCCAGCAGCATTATCAGGAAAACCTACGAGCAGTACTTC
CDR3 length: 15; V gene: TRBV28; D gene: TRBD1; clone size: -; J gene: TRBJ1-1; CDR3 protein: CASRLPGGRNTEAFF; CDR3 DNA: TGTGCCAGCAGACTCCCAGGGGGGCGAAACACTGAAGCTTTCTTT
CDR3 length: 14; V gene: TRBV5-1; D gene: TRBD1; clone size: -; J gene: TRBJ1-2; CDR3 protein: CASRQRTGDYGYTF; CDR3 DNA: TGCGCCAGCCGACAACGGACAGGCGACTATGGCTACACCTTC
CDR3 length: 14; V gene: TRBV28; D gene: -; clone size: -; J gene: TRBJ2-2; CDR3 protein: CASSFQGSSRELFF; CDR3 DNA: TGTGCCAGCAGTTTTCAGGGTTCAAGCCGGGAGCTGTTTTTT
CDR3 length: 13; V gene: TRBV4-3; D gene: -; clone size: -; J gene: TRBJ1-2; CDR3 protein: CASSQGLSYGYTF; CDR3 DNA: TGCGCCAGCAGCCAAGGGTTAAGCTATGGCTACACCTTC
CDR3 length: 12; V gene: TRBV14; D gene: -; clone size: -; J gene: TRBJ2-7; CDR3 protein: CASSLLGYEQYF; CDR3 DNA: TGTGCCAGCAGCCTTCTAGGGTACGAGCAGTACTTC
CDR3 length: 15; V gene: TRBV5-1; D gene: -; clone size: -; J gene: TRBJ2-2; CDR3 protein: CASSFSRSNTGELFF; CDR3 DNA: TGCGCCAGCAGCTTCTCCAGGTCGAACACCGGGGAGCTGTTTTTT
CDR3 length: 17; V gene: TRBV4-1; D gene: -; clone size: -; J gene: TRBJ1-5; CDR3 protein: CASSQEGTQGGNQPQHF; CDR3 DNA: TGCGCCAGCAGCCAAGAGGGAACCCAAGGGGGCAATCAGCCCCAGCATTTT
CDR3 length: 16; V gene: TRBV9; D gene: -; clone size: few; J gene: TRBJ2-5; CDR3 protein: CASSPKWTALLETQYF; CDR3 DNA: TGTGCCAGCAGCCCCAAATGGACCGCATTATTAGAGACCCAGTACTTC
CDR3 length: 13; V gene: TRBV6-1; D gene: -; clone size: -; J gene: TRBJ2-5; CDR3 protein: CASSEASRSTQYF; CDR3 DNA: TGTGCCAGCAGTGAAGCTTCCCGGAGCACCCAGTACTTC
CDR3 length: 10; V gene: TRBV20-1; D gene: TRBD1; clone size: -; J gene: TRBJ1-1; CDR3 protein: CSARDSEAFF; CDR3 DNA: TGCAGTGCAAGGGACAGTGAAGCTTTCTTT
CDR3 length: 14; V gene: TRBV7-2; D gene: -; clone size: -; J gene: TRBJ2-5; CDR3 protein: CASSLTVGGPSQYF; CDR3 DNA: TGTGCCAGCAGCTTAACCGTGGGGGGGCCGTCCCAGTACTTC
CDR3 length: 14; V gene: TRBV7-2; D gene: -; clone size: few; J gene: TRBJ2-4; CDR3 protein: CASSSAGSKNIQYF; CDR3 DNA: TGTGCCAGCAGCTCTGCAGGCAGCAAAAACATTCAGTACTTC
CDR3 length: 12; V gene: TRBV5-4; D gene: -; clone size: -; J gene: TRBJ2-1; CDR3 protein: CASRVRDNEQFF; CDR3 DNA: TGTGCCAGCAGGGTCAGGGACAATGAGCAGTTCTTC
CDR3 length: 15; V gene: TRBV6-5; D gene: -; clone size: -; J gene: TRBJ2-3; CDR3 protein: CASSYYQGYTDTQYF; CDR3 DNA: TGTGCCAGCAGTTACTATCAGGGTTATACGGATACGCAGTATTTT
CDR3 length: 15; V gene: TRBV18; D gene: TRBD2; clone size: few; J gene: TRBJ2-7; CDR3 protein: CASSPASGNSYEQYF; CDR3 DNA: TGTGCCAGCTCACCGGCTAGCGGAAACTCCTACGAGCAGTACTTC
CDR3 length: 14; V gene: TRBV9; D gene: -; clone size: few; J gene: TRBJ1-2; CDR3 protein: CASSVDGSFYGYTF; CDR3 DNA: TGTGCCAGCAGCGTAGACGGGAGTTTCTATGGCTACACCTTC
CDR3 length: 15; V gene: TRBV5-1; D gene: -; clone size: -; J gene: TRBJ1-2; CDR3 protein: CASSLNGQTFYGYTF; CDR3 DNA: TGCGCCAGCAGCTTGAATGGGCAGACCTTCTATGGCTACACCTTC
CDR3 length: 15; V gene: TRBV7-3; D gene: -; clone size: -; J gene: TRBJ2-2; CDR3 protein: CASSSTTFDTGELFF; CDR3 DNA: TGTGCCAGCAGCTCCACCACATTCGACACCGGGGAGCTGTTTTTT
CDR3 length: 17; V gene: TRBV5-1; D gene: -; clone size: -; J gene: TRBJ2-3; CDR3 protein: CASSLAVLKGGTDTQYF; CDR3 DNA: TGCGCCAGCAGCTTAGCGGTCCTAAAAGGGGGCACAGATACGCAGTATTTT
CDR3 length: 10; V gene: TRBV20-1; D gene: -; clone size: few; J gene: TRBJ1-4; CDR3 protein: CSARDLKLFF; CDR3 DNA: TGCAGTGCTAGAGATCTTAAACTGTTTTTT